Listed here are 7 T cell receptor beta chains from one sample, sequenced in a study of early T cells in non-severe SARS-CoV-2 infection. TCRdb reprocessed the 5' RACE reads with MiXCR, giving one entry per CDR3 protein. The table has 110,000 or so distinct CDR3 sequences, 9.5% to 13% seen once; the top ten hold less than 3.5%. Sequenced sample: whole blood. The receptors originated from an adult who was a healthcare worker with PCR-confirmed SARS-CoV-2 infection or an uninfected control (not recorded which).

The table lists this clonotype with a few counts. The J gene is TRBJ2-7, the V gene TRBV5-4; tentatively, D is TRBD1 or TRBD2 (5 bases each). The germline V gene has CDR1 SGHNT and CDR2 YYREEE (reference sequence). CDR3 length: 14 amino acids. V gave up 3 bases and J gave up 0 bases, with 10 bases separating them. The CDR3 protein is CASSSGTDSYEQYF. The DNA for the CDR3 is TGTGCCAGCAGCTCCGGGACGGACTCCTACGAGCAGTACTTC.

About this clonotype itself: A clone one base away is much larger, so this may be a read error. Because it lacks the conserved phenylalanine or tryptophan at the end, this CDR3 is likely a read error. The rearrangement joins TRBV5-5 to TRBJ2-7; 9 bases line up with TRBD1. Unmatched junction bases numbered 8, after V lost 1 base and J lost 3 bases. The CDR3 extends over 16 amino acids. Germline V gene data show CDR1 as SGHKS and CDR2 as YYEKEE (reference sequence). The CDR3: CASSLFPGTGSYEQYY. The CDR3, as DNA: TGTGCCAGCAGCTTGTTTCCCGGGACAGGGAGCTACGAGCAGTACTAC.

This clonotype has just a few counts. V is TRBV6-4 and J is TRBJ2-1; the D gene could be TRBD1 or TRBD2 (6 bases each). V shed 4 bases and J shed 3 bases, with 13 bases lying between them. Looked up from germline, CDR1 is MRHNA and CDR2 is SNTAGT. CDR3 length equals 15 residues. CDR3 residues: CASSVVGGGYNEQFF. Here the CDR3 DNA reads TGTGCCAGCAGTGTGGTCGGGGGCGGCTACAATGAGCAGTTCTTC.

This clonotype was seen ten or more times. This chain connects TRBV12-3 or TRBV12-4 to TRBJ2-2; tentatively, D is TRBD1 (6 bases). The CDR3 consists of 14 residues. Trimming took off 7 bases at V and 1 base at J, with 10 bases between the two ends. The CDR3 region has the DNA TGTGCCAGCACCGGGACATGGAACACCGGGGAGCTGTTTTTT. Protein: CASTGTWNTGELFF.

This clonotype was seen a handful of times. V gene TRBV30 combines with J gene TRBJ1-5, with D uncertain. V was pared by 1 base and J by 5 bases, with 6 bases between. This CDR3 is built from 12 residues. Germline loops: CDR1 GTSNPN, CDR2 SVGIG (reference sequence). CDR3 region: CAWSGSDQPQHF. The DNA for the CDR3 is TGTGCCTGGAGTGGGTCCGATCAGCCCCAGCATTTT.

The CDR3 here is CASSPGQEIPYEQYF. CDR3 bases: TGTGCCAGCAGTCCCGGACAGGAGATACCCTACGAGCAGTACTTC. The chain combines TRBV6-1 with TRBJ2-7; 7 bases are a match to TRBD1. The length of the CDR3 is 15 residues. Germline loops: CDR1 MNHNS, CDR2 SASEGT. Losses at the gene ends were 5 bases for V and 2 bases for J; bases not matched to a gene: 9.

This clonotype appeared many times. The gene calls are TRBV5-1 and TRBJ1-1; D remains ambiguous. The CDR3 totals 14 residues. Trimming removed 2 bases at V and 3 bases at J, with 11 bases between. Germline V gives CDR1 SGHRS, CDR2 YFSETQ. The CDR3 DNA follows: TGCGCCAGCAGCTTAACCGGTTCCTACACTGAAGCTTTCTTT. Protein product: CASSLTGSYTEAFF.